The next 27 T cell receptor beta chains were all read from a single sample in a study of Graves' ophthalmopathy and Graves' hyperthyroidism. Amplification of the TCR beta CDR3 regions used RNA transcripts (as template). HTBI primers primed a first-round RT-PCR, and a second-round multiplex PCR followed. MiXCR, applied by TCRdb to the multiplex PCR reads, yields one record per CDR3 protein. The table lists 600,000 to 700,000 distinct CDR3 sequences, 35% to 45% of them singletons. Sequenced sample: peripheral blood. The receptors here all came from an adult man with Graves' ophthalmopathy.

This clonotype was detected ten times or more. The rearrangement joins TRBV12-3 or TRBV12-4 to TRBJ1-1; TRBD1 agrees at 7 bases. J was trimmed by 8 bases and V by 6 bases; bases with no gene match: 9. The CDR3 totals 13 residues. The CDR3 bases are TGTGCCAGCAGGACGACAGGGCGGGAGGAAGCTTTCTTT. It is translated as CASRTTGREEAFF.

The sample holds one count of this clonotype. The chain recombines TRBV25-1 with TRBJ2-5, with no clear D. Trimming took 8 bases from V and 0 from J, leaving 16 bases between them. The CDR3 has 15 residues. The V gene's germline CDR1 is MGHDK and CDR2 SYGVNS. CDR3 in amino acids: CASVEDFWDQETQYF. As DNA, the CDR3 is TGTGCCAGCGTTGAAGATTTTTGGGACCAAGAGACCCAGTACTTC.

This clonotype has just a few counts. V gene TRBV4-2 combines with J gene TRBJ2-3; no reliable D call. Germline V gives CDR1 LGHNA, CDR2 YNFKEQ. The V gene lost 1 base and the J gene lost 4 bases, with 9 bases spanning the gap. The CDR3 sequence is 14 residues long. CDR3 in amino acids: CASSQASAPDTQYF. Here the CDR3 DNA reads TGTGCCAGCAGCCAAGCTTCTGCCCCAGATACGCAGTATTTT.

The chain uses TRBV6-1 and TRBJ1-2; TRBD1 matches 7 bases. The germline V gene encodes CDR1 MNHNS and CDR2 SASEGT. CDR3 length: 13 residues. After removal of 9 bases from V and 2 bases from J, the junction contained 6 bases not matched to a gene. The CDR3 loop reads CASRQGLNYGYTF. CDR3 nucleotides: TGTGCCAGTCGACAGGGATTAAACTATGGCTACACCTTC.

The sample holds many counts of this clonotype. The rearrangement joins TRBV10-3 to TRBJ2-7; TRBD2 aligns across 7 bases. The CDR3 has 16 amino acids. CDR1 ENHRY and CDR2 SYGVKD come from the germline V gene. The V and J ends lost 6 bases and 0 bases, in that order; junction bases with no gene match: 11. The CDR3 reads CAISSRGDGTSYEQYF. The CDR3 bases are TGTGCCATCAGCTCCCGGGGGGACGGGACCTCCTACGAGCAGTACTTC.

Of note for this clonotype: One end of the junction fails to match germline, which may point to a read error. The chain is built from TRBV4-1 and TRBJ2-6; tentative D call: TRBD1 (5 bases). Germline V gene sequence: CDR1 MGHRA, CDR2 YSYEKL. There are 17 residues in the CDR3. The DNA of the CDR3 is TGCGCCAGCAGCCTCCACAGCACGGCTCCTGGGGCCAACGTCCCGACTTTC. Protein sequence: CASSLHSTAPGANVPTF.

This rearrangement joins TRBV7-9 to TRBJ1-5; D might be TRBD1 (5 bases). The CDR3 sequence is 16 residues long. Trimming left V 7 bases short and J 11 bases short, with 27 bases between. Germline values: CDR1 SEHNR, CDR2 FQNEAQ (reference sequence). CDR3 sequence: CASKGRELRGIETQHF. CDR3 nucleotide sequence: TGTGCCAGCAAGGGAAGGGAGTTGCGGGGGATCGAGACCCAGCATTTT.

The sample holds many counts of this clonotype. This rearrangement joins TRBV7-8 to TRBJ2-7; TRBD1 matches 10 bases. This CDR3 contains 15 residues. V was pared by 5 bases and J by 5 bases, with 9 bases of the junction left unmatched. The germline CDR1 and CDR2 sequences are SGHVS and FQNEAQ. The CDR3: CASSINPGTGDEQYF. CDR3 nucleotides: TGTGCCAGCAGCATAAACCCCGGGACAGGGGACGAGCAGTACTTC.

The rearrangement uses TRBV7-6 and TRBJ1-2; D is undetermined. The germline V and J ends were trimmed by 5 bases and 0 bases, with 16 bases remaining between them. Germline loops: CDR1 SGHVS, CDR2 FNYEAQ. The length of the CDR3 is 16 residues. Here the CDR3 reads CASSQDLRYTNYGYTF. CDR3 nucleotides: TGTGCCAGCAGCCAAGATCTCCGGTATACTAACTATGGCTACACCTTC.

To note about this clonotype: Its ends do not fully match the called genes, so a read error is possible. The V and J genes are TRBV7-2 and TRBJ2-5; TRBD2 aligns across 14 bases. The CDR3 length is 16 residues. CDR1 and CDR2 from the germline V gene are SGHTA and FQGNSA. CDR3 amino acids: CASSPGLAGAQATQYF. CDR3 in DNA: TGTGCCAGCAGCCCGGGACTAGCGGGGGCACAAGCGACCCAGTACTTC.

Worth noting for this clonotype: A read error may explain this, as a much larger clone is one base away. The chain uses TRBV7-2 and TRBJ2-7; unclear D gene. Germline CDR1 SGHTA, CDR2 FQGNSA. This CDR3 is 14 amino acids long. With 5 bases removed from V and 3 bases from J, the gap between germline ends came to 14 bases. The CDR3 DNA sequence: TGTGCCAGCAGCCCTTGGGTCAATAACTACGAGCAGTACTTC. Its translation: CASSPWVNNYEQYF.

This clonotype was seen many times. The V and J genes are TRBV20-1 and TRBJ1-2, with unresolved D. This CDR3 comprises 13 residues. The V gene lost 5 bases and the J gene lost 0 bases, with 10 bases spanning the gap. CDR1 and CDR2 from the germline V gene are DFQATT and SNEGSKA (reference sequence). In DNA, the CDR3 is TGCAGTGCTGACACTACGTCTAACTATGGCTACACCTTC. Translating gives CSADTTSNYGYTF.

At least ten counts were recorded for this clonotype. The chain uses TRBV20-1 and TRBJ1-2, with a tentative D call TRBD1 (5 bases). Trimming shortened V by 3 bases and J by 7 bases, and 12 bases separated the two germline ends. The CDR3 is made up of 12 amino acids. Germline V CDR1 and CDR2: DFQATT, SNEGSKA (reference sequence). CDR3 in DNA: TGCAGTGCTAGGACCGGGGCGTCTGGCTACACCTTC. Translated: CSARTGASGYTF.

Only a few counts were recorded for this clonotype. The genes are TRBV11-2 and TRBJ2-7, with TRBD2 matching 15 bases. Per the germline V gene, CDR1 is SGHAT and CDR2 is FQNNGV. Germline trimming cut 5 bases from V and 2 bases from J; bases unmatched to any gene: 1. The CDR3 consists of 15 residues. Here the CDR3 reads CASSRTSGGAYEQYF. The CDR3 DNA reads TGTGCCAGCAGCCGGACTAGCGGGGGGGCCTACGAGCAGTACTTC.

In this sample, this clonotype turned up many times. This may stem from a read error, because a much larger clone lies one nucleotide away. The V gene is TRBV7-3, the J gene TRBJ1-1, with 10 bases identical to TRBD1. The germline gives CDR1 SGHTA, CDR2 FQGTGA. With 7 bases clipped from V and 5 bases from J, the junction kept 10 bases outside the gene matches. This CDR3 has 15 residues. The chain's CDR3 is CASNLTGGAGTEAFF. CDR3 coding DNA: TGTGCCAGCAACTTGACAGGGGGCGCGGGTACTGAAGCTTTCTTT. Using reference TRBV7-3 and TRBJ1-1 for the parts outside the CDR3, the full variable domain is GAGVSQTPSNKVTEKGKYVELRCDPISGHTALYWYRQSLGQGPEFLIYFQGTGAADDSGLPNDRFFAVRPEGSVSTLKIQRTERGDSAVYLCASNLTGGAGTEAFFGQGTRLTVV.

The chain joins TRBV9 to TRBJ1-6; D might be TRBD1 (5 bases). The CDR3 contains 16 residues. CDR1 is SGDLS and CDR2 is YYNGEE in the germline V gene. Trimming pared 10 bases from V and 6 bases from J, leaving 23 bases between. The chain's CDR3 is CAWTPLGAGTNSPLHF. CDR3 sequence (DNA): TGTGCCTGGACCCCTCTCGGGGCAGGGACTAATTCACCCCTCCACTTT.

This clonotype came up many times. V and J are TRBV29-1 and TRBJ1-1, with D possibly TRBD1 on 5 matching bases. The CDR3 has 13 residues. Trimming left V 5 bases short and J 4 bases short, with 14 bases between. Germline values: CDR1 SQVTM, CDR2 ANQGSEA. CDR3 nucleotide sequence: TGCAGCGTTAGCTCAGGGCGGGGCACTGAAGCTTTCTTT. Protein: CSVSSGRGTEAFF. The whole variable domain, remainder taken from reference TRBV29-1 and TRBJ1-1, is SAVISQKPSRDICQRGTSLTIQCQVDSQVTMMFWYRQQPGQSLTLIATANQGSEATYESGFVIDKFPISRPNLTFSTLTVSNMSPEDSSIYLCSVSSGRGTEAFFGQGTRLTVV.

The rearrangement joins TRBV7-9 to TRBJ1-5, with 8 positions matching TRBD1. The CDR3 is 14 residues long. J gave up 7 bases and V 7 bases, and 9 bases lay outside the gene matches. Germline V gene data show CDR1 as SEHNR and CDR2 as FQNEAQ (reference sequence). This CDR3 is CASTALQGEQPQHF. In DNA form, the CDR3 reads TGTGCCAGCACAGCGCTACAGGGGGAACAGCCCCAGCATTTT.

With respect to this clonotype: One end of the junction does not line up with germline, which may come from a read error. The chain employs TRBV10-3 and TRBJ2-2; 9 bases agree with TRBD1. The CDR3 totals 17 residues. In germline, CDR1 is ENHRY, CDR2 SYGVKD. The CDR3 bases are TGTGCCAGCAGTTACTCCGGGACAGGGTATAACACCGGGGAGCTGTTTTTT. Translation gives CASSYSGTGYNTGELFF.

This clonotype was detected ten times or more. The CDR3 region has the DNA TGTGCCAGCAGCTTGTCAGCGGGGGAGAACACTGAAGCTTTCTTT. Protein: CASSLSAGENTEAFF. The gene calls are TRBV5-5 and TRBJ1-1; possibly TRBD1 for D (5 bases). The CDR3 has 15 amino acids. V was clipped by 1 base and J by 1 base, with 11 bases between them. Germline assignment: CDR1 SGHKS and CDR2 YYEKEE (reference sequence). The entire variable domain, with the rest obtained from reference TRBV5-5 and TRBJ1-1, is as follows: DAGVTQSPTHLIKTRGQQVTLRCSPISGHKSVSWYQQVLGQGPQFIFQYYEKEERGRGNFPDRFSARQFPNYSSELNVNALLLGDSALYLCASSLSAGENTEAFFGQGTRLTVV.

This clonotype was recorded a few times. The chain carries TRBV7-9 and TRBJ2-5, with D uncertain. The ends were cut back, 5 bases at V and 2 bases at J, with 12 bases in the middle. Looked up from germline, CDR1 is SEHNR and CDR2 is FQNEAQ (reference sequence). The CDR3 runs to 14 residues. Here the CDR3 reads CASSLITKQETQYF. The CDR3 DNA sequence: TGTGCCAGCAGCCTAATAACGAAACAAGAGACCCAGTACTTC.

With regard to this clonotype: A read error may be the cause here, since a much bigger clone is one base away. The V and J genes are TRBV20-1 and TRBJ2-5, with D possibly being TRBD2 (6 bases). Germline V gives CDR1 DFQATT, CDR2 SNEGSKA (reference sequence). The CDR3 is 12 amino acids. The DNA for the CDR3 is TGCAGTGCTCGGACTACCCAAGAGACCCGGTACTTC. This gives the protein CSARTTQETRYF.

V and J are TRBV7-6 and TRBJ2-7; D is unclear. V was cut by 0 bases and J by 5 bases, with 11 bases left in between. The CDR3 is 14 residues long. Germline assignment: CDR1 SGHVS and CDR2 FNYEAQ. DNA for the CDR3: TGTGCCAGCAGCTTAGCGGCGACATTTGACGAGCAGTACTTC. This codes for CASSLAATFDEQYF.

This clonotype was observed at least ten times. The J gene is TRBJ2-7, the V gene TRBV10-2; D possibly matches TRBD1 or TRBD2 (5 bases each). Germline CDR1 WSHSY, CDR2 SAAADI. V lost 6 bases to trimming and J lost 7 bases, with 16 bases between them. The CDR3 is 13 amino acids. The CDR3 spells CASRGDVRWEQYF. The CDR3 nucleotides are TGCGCCAGCAGAGGGGACGTGAGGTGGGAGCAGTACTTC.

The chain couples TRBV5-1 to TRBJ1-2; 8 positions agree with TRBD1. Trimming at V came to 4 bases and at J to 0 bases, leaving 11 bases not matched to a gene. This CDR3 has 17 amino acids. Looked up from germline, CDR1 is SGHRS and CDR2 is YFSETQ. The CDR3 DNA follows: TGCGCCAGCAGCCTGACCGGGACAGGCAACACTAACTATGGCTACACCTTC. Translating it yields CASSLTGTGNTNYGYTF.

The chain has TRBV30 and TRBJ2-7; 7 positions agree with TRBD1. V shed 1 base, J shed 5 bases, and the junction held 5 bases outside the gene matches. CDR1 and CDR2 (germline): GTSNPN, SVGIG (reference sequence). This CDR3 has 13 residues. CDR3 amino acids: CAWSGYTGDEQYF. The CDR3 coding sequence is TGTGCCTGGAGTGGGTATACAGGGGACGAGCAGTACTTC.

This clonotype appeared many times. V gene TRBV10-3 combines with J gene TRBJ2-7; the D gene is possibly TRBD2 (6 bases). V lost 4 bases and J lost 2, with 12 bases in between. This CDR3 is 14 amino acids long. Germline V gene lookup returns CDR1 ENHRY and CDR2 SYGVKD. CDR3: CAISGGDGTYEQYF. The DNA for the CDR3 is TGTGCCATCAGTGGGGGGGACGGAACCTACGAGCAGTACTTC.